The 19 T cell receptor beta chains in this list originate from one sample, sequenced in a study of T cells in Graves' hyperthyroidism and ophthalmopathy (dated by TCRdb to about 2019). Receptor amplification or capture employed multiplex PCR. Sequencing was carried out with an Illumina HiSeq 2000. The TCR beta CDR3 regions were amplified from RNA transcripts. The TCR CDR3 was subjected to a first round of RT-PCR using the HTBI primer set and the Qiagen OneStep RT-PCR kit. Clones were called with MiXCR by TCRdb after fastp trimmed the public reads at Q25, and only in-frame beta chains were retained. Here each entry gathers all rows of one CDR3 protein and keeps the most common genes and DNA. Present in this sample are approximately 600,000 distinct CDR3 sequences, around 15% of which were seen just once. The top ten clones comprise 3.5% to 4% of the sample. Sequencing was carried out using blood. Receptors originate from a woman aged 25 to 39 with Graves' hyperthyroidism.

CDR3 nucleotides: TGTGCCAGCAGCCCCTTTAAGGGGAACACTGAAGCTTTCTTT. This gives the protein CASSPFKGNTEAFF. This chain uses TRBV9 with TRBJ1-1; no firm D call. The CDR3 totals 14 residues. Germline CDR1 and CDR2: SGDLS and YYNGEE. V was clipped by 4 bases and J by 1 base, with 11 bases between them.

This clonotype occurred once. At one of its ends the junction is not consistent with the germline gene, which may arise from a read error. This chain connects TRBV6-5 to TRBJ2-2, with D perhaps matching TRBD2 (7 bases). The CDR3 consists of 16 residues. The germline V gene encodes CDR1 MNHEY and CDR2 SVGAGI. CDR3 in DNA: TGTGCCGGCAGTTACTCCCTAGGGGGGGACACCGGGGAGCTGTTTTTT. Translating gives CAGSYSLGGDTGELFF.

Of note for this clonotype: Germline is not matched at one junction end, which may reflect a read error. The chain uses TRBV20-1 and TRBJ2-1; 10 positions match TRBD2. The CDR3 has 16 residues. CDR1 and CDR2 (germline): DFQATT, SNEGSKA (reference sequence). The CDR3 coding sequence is TGCAGTGCTAAAAGACGGACTAGCGGAAGTTACAATGAGCGGTTCTTC. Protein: CSAKRRTSGSYNERFF.

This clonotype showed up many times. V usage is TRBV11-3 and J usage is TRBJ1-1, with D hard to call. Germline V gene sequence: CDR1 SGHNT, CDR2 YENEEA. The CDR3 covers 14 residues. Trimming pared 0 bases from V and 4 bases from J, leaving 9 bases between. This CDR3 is CASSLDPTGTEAFF. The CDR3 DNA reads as TGTGCCAGCAGCTTAGATCCGACGGGCACTGAAGCTTTCTTT.

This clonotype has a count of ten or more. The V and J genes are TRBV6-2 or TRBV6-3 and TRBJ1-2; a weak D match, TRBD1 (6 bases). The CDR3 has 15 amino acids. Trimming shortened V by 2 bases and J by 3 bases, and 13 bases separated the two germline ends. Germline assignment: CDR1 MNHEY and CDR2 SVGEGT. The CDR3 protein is CASSYIGGQDYGYTF. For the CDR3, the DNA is TGTGCCAGCAGTTACATCGGGGGCCAGGACTATGGCTACACCTTC.

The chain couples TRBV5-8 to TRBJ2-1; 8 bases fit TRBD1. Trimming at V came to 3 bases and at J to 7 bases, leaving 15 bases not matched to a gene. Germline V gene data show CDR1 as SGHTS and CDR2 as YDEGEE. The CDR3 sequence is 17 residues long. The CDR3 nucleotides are TGTGCCAGCAGCTCGGACCTGAGAGCCGGACAGGGAAATGAGCAGTTCTTC. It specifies CASSSDLRAGQGNEQFF. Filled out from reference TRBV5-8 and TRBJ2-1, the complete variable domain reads EAGVTQSPTHLIKTRGQQATLRCSPISGHTSVYWYQQALGLGLQFLLWYDEGEERNRGNFPPRFSGRQFPNYSSELNVNALELEDSALYLCASSSDLRAGQGNEQFFGPGTRLTVL.

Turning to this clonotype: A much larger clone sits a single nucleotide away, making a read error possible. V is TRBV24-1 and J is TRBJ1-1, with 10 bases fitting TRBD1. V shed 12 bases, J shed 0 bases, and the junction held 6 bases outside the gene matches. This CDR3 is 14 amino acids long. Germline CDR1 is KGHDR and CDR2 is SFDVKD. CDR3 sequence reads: CASTTGGLNTEAFF. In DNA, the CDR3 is TGTGCCTCCACGACAGGGGGCTTGAACACTGAAGCTTTCTTT.

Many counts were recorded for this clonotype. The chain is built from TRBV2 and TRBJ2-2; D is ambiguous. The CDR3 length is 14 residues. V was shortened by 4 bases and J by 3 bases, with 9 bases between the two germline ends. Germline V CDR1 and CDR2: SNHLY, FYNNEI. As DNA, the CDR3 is TGTGCCAGCAGTGTACGGGTTGACACCGGGGAGCTGTTTTTT. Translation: CASSVRVDTGELFF.

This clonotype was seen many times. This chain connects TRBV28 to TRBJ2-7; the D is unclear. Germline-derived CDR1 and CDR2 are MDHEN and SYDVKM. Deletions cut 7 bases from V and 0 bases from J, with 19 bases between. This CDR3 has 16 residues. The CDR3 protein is CASTPKGRVRSYEQYF. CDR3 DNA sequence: TGTGCCAGCACGCCCAAGGGTAGGGTCCGCTCCTACGAGCAGTACTTC.

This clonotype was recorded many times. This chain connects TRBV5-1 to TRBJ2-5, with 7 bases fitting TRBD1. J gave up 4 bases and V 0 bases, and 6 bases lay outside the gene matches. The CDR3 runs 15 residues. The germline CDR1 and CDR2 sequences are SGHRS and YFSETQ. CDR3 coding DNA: TGCGCCAGCAGCTTGGCGACAGGGTTGGTAGAGACCCAGTACTTC. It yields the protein CASSLATGLVETQYF.

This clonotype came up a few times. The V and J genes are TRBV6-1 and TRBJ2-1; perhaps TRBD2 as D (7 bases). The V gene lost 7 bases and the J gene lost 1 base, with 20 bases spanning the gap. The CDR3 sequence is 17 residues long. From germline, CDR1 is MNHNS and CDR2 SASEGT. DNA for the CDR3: TGTGCCAGCATTGACCGCGGGGGCCCCCTTTCCTACAATGAGCAGTTCTTC. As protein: CASIDRGGPLSYNEQFF.

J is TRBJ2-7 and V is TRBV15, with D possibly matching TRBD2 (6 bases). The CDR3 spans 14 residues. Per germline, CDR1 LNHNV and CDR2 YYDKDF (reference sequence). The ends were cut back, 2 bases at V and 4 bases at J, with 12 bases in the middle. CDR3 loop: CATSRPGGSYEQYF. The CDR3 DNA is TGTGCCACCAGCAGACCCGGGGGTTCATACGAGCAGTACTTC.

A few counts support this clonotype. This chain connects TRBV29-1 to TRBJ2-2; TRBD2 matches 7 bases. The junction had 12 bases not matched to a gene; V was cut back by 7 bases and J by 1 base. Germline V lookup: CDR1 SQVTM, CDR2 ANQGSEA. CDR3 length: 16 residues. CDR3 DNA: TGCAGCGCTACAGTACCCGGGACTATGAACACCGGGGAGCTGTTTTTT. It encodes CSATVPGTMNTGELFF.

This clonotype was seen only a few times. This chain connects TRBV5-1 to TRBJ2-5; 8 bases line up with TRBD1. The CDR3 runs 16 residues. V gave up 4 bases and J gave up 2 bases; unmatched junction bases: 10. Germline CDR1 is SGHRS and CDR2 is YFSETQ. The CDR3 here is CASSVGQGGVQETQYF. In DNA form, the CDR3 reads TGCGCCAGCAGCGTCGGACAGGGCGGCGTGCAAGAGACCCAGTACTTC.

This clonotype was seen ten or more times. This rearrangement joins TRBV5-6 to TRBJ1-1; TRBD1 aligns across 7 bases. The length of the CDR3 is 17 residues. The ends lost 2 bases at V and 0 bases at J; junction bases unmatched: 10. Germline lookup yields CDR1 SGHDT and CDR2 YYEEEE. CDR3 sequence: CASSFMDRLLLNTEAFF. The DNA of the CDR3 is TGTGCCAGCAGCTTCATGGACAGGTTGCTCTTGAACACTGAAGCTTTCTTT. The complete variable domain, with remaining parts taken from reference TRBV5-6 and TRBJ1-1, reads DAGVTQSPTHLIKTRGQQVTLRCSPKSGHDTVSWYQQALGQGPQFIFQYYEEEERQRGNFPDRFSGHQFPNYSSELNVNALLLGDSALYLCASSFMDRLLLNTEAFFGQGTRLTVV.

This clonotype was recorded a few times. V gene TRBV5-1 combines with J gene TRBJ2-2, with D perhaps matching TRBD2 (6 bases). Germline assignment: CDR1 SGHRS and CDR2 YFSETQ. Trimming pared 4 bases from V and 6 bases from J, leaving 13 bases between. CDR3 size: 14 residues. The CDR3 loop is CASSPGSGAGELFF. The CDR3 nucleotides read TGCGCCAGCAGCCCCGGGAGTGGAGCCGGGGAGCTGTTTTTT.

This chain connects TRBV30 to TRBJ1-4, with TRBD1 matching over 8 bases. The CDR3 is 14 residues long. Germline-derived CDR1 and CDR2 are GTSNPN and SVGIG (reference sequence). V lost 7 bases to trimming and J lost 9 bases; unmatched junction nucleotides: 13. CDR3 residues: CASTTGTGGQKLFF. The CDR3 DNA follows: TGTGCCTCCACCACCGGGACAGGAGGCCAAAAACTGTTTTTT.

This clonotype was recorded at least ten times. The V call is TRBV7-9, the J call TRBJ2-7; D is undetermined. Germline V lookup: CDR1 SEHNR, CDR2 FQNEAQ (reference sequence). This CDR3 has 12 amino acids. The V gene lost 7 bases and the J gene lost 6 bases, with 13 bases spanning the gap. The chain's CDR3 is CASTQIYGEQYF. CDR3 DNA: TGTGCCAGCACCCAGATCTACGGCGAGCAGTACTTC.

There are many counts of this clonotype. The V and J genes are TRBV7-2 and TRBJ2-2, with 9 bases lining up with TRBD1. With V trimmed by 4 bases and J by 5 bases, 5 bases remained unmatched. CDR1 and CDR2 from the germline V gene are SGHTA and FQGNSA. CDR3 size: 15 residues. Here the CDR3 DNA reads TGTGCCAGCAGCTCGGGACAGGGAAGAACCGGGGAGCTGTTTTTT. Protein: CASSSGQGRTGELFF.